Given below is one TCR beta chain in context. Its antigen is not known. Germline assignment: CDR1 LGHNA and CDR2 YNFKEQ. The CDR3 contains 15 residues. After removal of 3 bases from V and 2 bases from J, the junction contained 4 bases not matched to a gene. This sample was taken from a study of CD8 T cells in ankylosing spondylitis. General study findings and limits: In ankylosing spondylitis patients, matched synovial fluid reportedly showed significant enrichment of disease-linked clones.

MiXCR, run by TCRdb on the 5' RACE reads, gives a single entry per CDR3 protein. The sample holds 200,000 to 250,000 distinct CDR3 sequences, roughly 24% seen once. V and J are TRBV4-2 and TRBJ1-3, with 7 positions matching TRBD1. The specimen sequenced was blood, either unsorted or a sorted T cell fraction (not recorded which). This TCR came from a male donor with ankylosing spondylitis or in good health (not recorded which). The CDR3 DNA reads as TGTGCCAGCAGCCAGGGACAGTCGACTGGAAACACCATATATTTT. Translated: CASSQGQSTGNTIYF.